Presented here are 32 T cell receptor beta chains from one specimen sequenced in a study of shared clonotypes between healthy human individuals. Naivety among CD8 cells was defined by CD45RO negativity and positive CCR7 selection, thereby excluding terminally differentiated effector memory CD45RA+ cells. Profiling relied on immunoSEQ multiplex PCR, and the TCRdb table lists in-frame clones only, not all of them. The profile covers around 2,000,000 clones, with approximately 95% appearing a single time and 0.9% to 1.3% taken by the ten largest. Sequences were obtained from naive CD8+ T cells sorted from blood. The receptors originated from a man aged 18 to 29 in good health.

The CDR3 here is CASSFSDLEAFF. For the CDR3, the DNA is TGTGCCAGCAGCTTTTCAGACCTTGAAGCTTTCTTT. V gene TRBV5-6 combines with J gene TRBJ1-1; D ambiguous. Trimming took 2 bases from V and 7 from J, leaving 9 bases between them. CDR3 size: 12 residues. The germline V gene has CDR1 SGHDT and CDR2 YYEEEE.

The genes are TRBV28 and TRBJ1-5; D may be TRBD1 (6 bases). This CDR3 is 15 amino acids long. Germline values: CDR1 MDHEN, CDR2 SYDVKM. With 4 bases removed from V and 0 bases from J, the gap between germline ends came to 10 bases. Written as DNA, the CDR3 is TGTGCCAGCAGTTCGGACAGCCATAGCAATCAGCCCCAGCATTTT. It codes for CASSSDSHSNQPQHF.

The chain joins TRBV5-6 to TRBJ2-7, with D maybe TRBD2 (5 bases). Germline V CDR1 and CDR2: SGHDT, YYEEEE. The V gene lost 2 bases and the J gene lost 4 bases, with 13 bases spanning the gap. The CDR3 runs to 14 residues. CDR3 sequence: CASSFPGEGYEQYF. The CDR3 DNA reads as TGTGCCAGCAGCTTCCCCGGGGAAGGGTACGAGCAGTACTTC.

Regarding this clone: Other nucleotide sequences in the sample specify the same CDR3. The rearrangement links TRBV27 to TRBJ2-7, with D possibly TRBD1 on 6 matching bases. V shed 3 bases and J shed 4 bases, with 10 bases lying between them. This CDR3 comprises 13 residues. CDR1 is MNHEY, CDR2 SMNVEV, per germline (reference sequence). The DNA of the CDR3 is TGTGCCAGCAGTTTTCAGGGGTCGTACGAGCAGTACTTC. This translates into CASSFQGSYEQYF.

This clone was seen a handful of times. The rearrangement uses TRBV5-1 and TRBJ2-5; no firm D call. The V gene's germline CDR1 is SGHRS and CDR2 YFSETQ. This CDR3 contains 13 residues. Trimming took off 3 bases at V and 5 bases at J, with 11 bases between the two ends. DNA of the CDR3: TGCGCCAGCAGCTCCCCCCCGATGGAGACCCAGTACTTC. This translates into CASSSPPMETQYF.

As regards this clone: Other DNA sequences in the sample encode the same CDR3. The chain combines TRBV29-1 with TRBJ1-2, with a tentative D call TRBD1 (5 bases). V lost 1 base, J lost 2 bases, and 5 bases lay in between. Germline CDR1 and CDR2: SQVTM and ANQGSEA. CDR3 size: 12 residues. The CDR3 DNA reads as TGCAGCGTTGAAGCAGGGAACTATGGCTACACCTTC. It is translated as CSVEAGNYGYTF.

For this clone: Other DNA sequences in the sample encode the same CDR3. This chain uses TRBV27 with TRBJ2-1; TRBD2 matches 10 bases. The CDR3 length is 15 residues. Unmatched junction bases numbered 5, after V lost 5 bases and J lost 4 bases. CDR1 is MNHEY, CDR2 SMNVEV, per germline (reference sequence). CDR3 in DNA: TGTGCCAGCAGTCCGGGGACTAGCGCTTACAATGAGCAGTTCTTC. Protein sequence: CASSPGTSAYNEQFF.

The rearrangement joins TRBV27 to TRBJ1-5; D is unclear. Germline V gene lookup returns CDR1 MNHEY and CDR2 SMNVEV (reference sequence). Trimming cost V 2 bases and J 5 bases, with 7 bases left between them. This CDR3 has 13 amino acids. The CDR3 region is CASSLRVDQPQHF. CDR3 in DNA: TGTGCCAGCAGTTTAAGGGTGGATCAGCCCCAGCATTTT.

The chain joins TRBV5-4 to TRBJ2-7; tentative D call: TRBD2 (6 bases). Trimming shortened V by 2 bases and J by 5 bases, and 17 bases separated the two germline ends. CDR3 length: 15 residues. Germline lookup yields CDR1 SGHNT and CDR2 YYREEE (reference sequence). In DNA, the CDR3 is TGTGCCAGCAGCTTCGGGGGTACGTCGTTCGACGAGCAGTACTTC. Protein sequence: CASSFGGTSFDEQYF.

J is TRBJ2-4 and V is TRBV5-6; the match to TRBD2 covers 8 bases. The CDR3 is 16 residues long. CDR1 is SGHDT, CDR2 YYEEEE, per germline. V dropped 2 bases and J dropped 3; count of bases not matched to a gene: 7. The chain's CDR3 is CASSLTAGEGKNIQYF. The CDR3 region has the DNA TGTGCCAGCAGCTTAACAGCGGGAGAAGGCAAAAACATTCAGTACTTC.

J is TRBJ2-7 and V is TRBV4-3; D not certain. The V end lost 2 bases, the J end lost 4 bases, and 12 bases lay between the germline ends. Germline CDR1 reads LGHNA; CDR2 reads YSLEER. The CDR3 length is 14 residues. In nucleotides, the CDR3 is TGCGCCAGCAGCCAAAGTGGGGTGGGTTACGAGCAGTACTTC. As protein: CASSQSGVGYEQYF.

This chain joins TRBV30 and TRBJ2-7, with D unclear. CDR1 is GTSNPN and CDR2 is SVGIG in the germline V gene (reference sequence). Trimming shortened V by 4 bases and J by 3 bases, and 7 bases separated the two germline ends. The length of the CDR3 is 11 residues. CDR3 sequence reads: CAWTDGYEQYF. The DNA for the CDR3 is TGTGCCTGGACGGACGGCTACGAGCAGTACTTC.

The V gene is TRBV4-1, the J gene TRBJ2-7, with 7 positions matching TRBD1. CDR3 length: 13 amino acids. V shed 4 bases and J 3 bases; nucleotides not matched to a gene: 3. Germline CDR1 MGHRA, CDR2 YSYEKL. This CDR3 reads CASSRQGDYEQYF. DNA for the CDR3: TGCGCCAGCAGCCGACAGGGAGACTACGAGCAGTACTTC.

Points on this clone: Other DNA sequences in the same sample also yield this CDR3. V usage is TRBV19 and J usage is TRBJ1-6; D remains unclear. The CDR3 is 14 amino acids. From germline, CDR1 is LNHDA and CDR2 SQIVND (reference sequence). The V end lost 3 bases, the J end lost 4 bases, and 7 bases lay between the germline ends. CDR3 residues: CASSIREYNSPLHF. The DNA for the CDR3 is TGTGCCAGTAGTATCCGGGAATATAATTCACCCCTCCACTTT.

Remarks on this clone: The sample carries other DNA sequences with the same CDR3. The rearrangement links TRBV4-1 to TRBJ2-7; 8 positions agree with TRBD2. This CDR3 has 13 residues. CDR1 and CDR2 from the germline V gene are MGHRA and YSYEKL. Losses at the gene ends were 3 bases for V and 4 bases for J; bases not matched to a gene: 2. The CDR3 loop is CASSHTSGYEQYF. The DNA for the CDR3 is TGCGCCAGCAGCCATACTAGCGGATACGAGCAGTACTTC.

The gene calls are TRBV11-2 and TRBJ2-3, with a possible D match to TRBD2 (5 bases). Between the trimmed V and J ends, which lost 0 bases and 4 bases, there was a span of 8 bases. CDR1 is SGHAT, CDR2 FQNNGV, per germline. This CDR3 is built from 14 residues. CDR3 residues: CASSLDAGSDTQYF. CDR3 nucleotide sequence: TGTGCCAGCAGCTTAGATGCGGGTTCAGATACGCAGTATTTT.

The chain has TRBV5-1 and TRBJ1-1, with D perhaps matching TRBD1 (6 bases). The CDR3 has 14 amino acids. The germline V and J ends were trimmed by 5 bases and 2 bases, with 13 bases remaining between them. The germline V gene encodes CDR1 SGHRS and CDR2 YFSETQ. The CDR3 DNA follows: TGCGCCAGCAGGGAGGGGGGGCCAAACACTGAAGCTTTCTTT. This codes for CASREGGPNTEAFF.

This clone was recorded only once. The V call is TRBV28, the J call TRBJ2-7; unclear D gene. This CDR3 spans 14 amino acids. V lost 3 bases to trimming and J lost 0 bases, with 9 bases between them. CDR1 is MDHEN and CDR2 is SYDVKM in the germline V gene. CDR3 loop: CASSFEQSSYEQYF. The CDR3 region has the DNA TGTGCCAGCAGTTTTGAACAGAGCTCCTACGAGCAGTACTTC.

The CDR3 DNA is TGTGCCAGCAGCTTTTCCCCCACGACCCACGGGCAGAACTATGGCTACACCTTC. It codes for CASSFSPTTHGQNYGYTF. The V gene is TRBV11-2, the J gene TRBJ1-2; D is undetermined. Trimming pared 3 bases from V and 2 bases from J, leaving 22 bases between. The CDR3 totals 18 residues. The germline V gene has CDR1 SGHAT and CDR2 FQNNGV.

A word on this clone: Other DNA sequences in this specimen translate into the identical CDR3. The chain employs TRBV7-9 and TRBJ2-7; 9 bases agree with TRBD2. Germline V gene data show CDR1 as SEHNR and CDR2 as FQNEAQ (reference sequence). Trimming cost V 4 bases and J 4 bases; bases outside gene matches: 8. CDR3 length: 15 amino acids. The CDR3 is CASSSSTSGPYEQYF. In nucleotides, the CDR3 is TGTGCCAGCAGCTCGTCCACTAGCGGGCCGTACGAGCAGTACTTC.

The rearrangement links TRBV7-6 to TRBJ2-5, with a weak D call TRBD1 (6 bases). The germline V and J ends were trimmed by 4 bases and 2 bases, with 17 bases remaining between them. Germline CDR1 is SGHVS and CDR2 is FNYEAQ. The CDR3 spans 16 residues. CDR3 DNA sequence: TGTGCCAGCAGCTCCTGGACAGACACGAGTCAAGAGACCCAGTACTTC. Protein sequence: CASSSWTDTSQETQYF.

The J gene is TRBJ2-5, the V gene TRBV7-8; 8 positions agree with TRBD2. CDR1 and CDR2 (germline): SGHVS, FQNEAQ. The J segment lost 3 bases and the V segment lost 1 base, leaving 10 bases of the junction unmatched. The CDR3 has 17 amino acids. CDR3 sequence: CASSLVGPSGWEETQYF. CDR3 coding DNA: TGTGCCAGCAGCTTAGTGGGTCCTAGCGGGTGGGAAGAGACCCAGTACTTC.

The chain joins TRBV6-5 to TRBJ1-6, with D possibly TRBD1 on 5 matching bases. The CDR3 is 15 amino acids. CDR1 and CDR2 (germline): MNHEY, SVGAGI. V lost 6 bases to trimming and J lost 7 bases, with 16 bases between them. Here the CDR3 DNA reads TGTGCCAGCAGCCCCGGGGACGGAGGAAATTCACCCCTCCACTTT. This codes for CASSPGDGGNSPLHF.

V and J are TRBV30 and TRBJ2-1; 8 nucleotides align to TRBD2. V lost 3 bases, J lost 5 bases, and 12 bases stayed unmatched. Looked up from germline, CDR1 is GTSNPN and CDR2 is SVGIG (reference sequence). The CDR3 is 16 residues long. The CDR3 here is CAWSLPWREDHNEQFF. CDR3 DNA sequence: TGTGCCTGGAGCCTACCTTGGCGGGAGGACCACAATGAGCAGTTCTTC.

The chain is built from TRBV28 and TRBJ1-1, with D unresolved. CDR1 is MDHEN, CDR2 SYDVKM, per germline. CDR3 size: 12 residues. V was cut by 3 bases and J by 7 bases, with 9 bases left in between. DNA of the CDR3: TGTGCCAGCAGTTTCGTCGCGAATGAAGCTTTCTTT. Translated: CASSFVANEAFF.

CDR3 nucleotide sequence: TGTGCCAGCAGCTTCACTAGCGGGGTTGACGAGCAGTACTTC. This codes for CASSFTSGVDEQYF. V is TRBV7-9 and J is TRBJ2-7; 10 nucleotides align to TRBD2. Per germline, CDR1 SEHNR and CDR2 FQNEAQ (reference sequence). The length of the CDR3 is 14 residues. V lost 3 bases to trimming and J lost 5 bases; unmatched junction nucleotides: 4. Supplemented by reference TRBV7-9 and TRBJ2-7, the full variable domain reads DTGVSQNPRHKITKRGQNVTFRCDPISEHNRLYWYRQTLGQGPEFLTYFQNEAQLEKSRLLSDRFSAERPKGSFSTLEIQRTEQGDSAMYLCASSFTSGVDEQYFGPGTRLTVT.

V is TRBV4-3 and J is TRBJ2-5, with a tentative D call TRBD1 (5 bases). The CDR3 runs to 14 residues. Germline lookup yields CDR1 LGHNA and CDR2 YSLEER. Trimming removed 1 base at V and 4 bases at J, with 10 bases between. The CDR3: CASSQVERGETQYF. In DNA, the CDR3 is TGCGCCAGCAGCCAAGTAGAAAGGGGAGAGACCCAGTACTTC.

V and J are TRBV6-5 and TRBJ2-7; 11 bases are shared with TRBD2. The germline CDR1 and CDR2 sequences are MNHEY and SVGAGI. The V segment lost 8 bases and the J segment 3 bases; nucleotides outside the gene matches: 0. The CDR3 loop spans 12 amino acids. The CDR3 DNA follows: TGTGCCAGCGGGACTAGCGGCTACGAGCAGTACTTC. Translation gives CASGTSGYEQYF.

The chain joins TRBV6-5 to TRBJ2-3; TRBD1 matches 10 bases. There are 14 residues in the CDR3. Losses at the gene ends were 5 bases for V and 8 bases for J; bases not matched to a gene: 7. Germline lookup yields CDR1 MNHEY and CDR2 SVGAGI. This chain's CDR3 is CASSTGQGEGTQYF. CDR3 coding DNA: TGTGCCAGCAGTACCGGACAGGGGGAAGGTACGCAGTATTTT.

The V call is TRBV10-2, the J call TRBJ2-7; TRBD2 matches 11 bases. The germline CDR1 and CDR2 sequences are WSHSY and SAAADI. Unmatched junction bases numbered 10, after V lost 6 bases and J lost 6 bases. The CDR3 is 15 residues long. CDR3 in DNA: TGCGCCAGCAGCACCATACTAGCGGGAGTAGGCGAGCAGTACTTC. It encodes CASSTILAGVGEQYF.

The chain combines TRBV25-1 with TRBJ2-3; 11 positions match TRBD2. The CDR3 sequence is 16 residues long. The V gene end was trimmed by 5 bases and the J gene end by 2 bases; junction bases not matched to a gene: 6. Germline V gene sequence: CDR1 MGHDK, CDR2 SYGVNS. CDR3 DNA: TGTGCCAGCAGTCCCGGGACTAGCGGATACACAGATACGCAGTATTTT. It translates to CASSPGTSGYTDTQYF.

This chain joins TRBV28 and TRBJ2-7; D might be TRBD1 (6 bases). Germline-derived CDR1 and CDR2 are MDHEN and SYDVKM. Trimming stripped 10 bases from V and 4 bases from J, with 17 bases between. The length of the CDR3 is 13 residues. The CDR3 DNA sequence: TGTGCCATCGAAAACAGGGTACGGTACGAGCAGTACTTC. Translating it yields CAIENRVRYEQYF.